These 20 T cell receptor beta chains came from one sample sequenced in a study of control samples from healthy donors and cancer patients. Only in-frame clones appear in the TCRdb table, and some are missing; sequencing was by immunoSEQ multiplex PCR. The sample includes under 450,000 clones, over 75% of them seen just once. The sequencing sample was made of PBMCs. These receptors were taken from a man aged 40-49 years with head and neck cancer.

V and J are TRBV19 and TRBJ1-6; D is undetermined. V lost 3 bases, J lost 9 bases, and 12 bases lay in between. The CDR3 is 14 amino acids. CDR1 and CDR2 (germline): LNHDA, SQIVND (reference sequence). The CDR3 DNA reads TGTGCCAGTAGTATCGGAAGTGGGCGTTCACCCCTCCACTTT. This gives the protein CASSIGSGRSPLHF. Together with reference TRBV19 and TRBJ1-6, the CDR3 gives the full variable domain: DGGITQSPKYLFRKEGQNVTLSCEQNLNHDAMYWYRQDPGQGLRLIYYSQIVNDFQKGDIAEGYSVSREKKESFPLTVTSAQKNPTAFYLCASSIGSGRSPLHFGNGTRLTVT.

V and J are TRBV9 and TRBJ1-1; a possible D gene is TRBD1 (5 bases). The CDR3 loop spans 13 amino acids. Germline CDR1 and CDR2: SGDLS and YYNGEE. V lost 2 bases, J lost 5 bases, and 10 bases lay in between. The CDR3: CASSVTGGTEAFF. The CDR3 DNA reads as TGTGCCAGCAGCGTCACAGGCGGGACTGAAGCTTTCTTT.

V and J are TRBV10-1 and TRBJ1-1, with 7 bases identical to TRBD1. The trim removed 2 bases at V and 1 base at J, leaving 7 bases unmatched. CDR3 length equals 16 residues. Per germline, CDR1 WNHNN and CDR2 SYGVQD (reference sequence). CDR3 nucleotides: TGCGCCAGCAGTGAGGAGGGAGGGGGCGCGAACACTGAAGCTTTCTTT. Amino acid sequence: CASSEEGGGANTEAFF.

The J gene is TRBJ1-5, the V gene TRBV2; D is possibly TRBD1 (5 bases). Germline V gene lookup returns CDR1 SNHLY and CDR2 FYNNEI. The CDR3 runs 16 residues. V was pared by 6 bases and J by 11 bases, with 26 bases between. The CDR3, as DNA: TGTGCCAGCAGGGAGAATATAGACAGCCGGTTTTTGTCCCAGCATTTT. Protein product: CASRENIDSRFLSQHF.

This chain uses TRBV3-1 (or the pseudogene TRBV3-2) with TRBJ2-1, with a possible D match to TRBD2 (5 bases). V lost 2 bases and J 9 bases, leaving 11 bases between the germline ends. CDR1 and CDR2 (germline): LGHDT, YNNKEL (reference sequence). The length of the CDR3 is 13 residues. DNA for the CDR3: TGTGCCAGCAGCCAACCTGGAGGAGGTGAGCAGTTCTTC. This sequence encodes CASSQPGGGEQFF.

The chain links TRBV3-1 (or the pseudogene TRBV3-2) to TRBJ1-4, with D possibly being TRBD1 (5 bases). V lost 4 bases, J lost 4 bases, and 16 bases lay in between. The CDR3 is 16 amino acids. Germline V gene data show CDR1 as LGHDT and CDR2 as YNNKEL (reference sequence). In DNA form, the CDR3 reads TGTGCCAGCAGCCCCAAAGGGGAGTTCGATAATGAAAAACTGTTTTTT. It specifies CASSPKGEFDNEKLFF.

This sequence joins TRBV7-3 and TRBJ1-1, with 9 bases identical to TRBD1. CDR1 and CDR2 from the germline V gene are SGHTA and FQGTGA. Trimming removed 0 bases from V and 1 base from J; junction bases left unmatched: 6. This CDR3 contains 17 residues. In nucleotides, the CDR3 is TGTGCCAGCAGCTTAACTCCCGGGACAGGGTGGAACACTGAAGCTTTCTTT. As protein: CASSLTPGTGWNTEAFF. Full variable domain (missing parts from reference TRBV7-3 and TRBJ1-1): GAGVSQTPSNKVTEKGKYVELRCDPISGHTALYWYRQSLGQGPEFLIYFQGTGAADDSGLPNDRFFAVRPEGSVSTLKIQRTERGDSAVYLCASSLTPGTGWNTEAFFGQGTRLTVV.

This CDR3 is CAIRSGTNSYEQYF. In DNA form, the CDR3 reads TGTGCCATCCGTTCCGGGACTAACTCCTACGAGCAGTACTTC. V and J are TRBV10-3 and TRBJ2-7; TRBD2 matches 7 bases. V shed 8 bases, J shed 0 bases, and the junction held 7 bases outside the gene matches. The CDR3 is 14 amino acids. CDR1 and CDR2 (germline): ENHRY, SYGVKD.

The chain is built from TRBV30 and TRBJ2-5; 8 bases are shared with TRBD2. Trimming at V came to 3 bases and at J to 4 bases, leaving 4 bases not matched to a gene. The CDR3 covers 13 residues. Germline CDR1 reads GTSNPN; CDR2 reads SVGIG (reference sequence). DNA for the CDR3: TGTGCCTGGAGAGACGGGAGGGCAGAGACCCAGTACTTC. Translation gives CAWRDGRAETQYF.

This clone was seen once. The chain combines TRBV19 with TRBJ1-5; the D is unclear. The germline gives CDR1 LNHDA, CDR2 SQIVND (reference sequence). Trimming stripped 0 bases from V and 0 bases from J, with 3 bases between. The CDR3 runs to 14 residues. The DNA of the CDR3 is TGTGCCAGTAGTATAGAAGATAGCAATCAGCCCCAGCATTTT. This gives the protein CASSIEDSNQPQHF.

This clone was detected once. CDR3 in amino acids: CASTVGMGGYTF. The CDR3 DNA is TGTGCCAGTACGGTAGGGATGGGAGGCTACACCTTC. The chain combines TRBV19 with TRBJ1-2, with D hard to call. V was trimmed by 7 bases and J by 8 bases, leaving 14 bases between them. CDR1 and CDR2 (germline): LNHDA, SQIVND (reference sequence). The CDR3 covers 12 residues.

Of note for this clone: One end of the junction fails to match germline, which may point to a read error. This chain connects TRBV30 to TRBJ2-7; D assignment may be TRBD1 or TRBD2 (6 bases each). CDR1 is GTSNPN, CDR2 SVGIG, per germline (reference sequence). The CDR3 length is 14 residues. The CDR3 region has the DNA TGTGCCTGGAGAAGAAAGGGGGGCTCCAACGAGCAGTACTTC. This translates into CAWRRKGGSNEQYF.

This chain joins TRBV6-5 and TRBJ1-6; D call uncertain. Germline CDR1 reads MNHEY; CDR2 reads SVGAGI. Between the trimmed V and J ends, which lost 5 bases and 7 bases, there was a span of 15 bases. The CDR3 runs 15 residues. The CDR3 sequence is CASSRLRDQNSPLHF. Written as DNA, the CDR3 is TGTGCCAGCAGTCGACTCCGGGATCAAAATTCACCCCTCCACTTT.

V gene TRBV6-4 combines with J gene TRBJ1-5; weak D call: TRBD1 (6 bases). The V and J ends lost 3 bases and 7 bases respectively, with 10 bases between them. Germline V gene lookup returns CDR1 MRHNA and CDR2 SNTAGT. The CDR3 spans 13 residues. For the CDR3, the DNA is TGTGCCAGCAGTGAACAGGGAGACCAGCCCCAGCATTTT. Its protein is CASSEQGDQPQHF.

V usage is TRBV7-9 and J usage is TRBJ1-5, with 8 bases lining up with TRBD1. This CDR3 spans 14 amino acids. CDR1 is SEHNR, CDR2 FQNEAQ, per germline (reference sequence). The ends lost 5 bases at V and 7 bases at J; junction bases unmatched: 7. CDR3 amino acids: CASSPGQGEQPQHF. In DNA form, the CDR3 reads TGTGCCAGCAGCCCCGGACAGGGTGAACAGCCCCAGCATTTT.

This clone showed up just once. The chain has TRBV6-1 and TRBJ2-1; D tentatively reads TRBD1 or TRBD2 (5 bases each). The V and J ends lost 2 bases and 0 bases respectively, with 8 bases between them. The CDR3 extends over 15 amino acids. CDR1 and CDR2 (germline): MNHNS, SASEGT. In DNA, the CDR3 is TGTGCCAGCAGTGAATGGGGGAGCTCCTACAATGAGCAGTTCTTC. This translates into CASSEWGSSYNEQFF.

This rearrangement joins TRBV19 to TRBJ1-6; D uncertain. This CDR3 comprises 14 residues. With 4 bases removed from V and 6 bases from J, the gap between germline ends came to 10 bases. Germline CDR1 reads LNHDA; CDR2 reads SQIVND (reference sequence). CDR3 DNA sequence: TGTGCCAGTAGTAGGCAGAACTCTAATTCACCCCTCCACTTT. Amino acid sequence: CASSRQNSNSPLHF.

This chain uses TRBV28 with TRBJ2-7, with D uncertain. The V and J ends lost 8 bases and 6 bases respectively, with 8 bases between them. Germline loops: CDR1 MDHEN, CDR2 SYDVKM. The CDR3 runs 10 residues. The CDR3: CASATSEQYF. The CDR3 coding sequence is TGTGCCAGCGCTACGAGCGAGCAGTACTTC.

This clone appeared a single time. The chain carries TRBV2 and TRBJ2-2; no definite D call. Trimming cost V 8 bases and J 6 bases, with 13 bases left between them. Germline lookup yields CDR1 SNHLY and CDR2 FYNNEI. The CDR3 is 13 residues long. The CDR3 spells CASEVADSGELFF. The CDR3 bases are TGTGCCAGCGAGGTGGCAGATTCCGGGGAGCTGTTTTTT.

This rearrangement joins TRBV27 to TRBJ2-7; 9 bases map to TRBD1. CDR1 is MNHEY and CDR2 is SMNVEV in the germline V gene (reference sequence). This CDR3 has 13 amino acids. V dropped 5 bases and J dropped 3; count of bases not matched to a gene: 2. The CDR3 DNA follows: TGTGCCAGCAGTCGACAGGGGGGCTACGAGCAGTACTTC. Protein: CASSRQGGYEQYF.